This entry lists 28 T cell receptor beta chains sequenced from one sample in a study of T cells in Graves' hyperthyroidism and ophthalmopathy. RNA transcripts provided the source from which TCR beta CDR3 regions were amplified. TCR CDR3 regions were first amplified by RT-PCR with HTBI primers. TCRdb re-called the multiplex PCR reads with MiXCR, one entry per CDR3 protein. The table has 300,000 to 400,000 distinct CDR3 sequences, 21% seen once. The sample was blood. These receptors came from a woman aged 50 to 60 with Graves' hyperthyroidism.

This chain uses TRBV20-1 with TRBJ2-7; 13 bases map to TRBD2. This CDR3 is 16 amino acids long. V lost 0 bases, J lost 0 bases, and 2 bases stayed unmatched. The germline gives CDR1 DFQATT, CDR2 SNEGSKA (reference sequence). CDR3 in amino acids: CSARDGLAGVSYEQYF. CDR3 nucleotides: TGCAGTGCTAGAGATGGACTAGCGGGAGTCTCCTACGAGCAGTACTTC.

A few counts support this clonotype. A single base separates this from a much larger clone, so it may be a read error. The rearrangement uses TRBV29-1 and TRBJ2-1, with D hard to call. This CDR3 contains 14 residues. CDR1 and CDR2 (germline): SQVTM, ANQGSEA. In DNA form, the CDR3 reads TGCAGCGTTGTCGTGGGCCGGACCTACAGTGAGCAGTTCTTC. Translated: CSVVVGRTYSEQFF.

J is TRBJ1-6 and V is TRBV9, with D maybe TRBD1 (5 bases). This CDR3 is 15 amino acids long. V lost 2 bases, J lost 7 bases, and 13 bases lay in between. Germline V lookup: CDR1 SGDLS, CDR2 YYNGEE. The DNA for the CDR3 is TGTGCCAGCAGCGTCGGGGGGGGGGAAAATTCACCCCTCCACTTT. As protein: CASSVGGGENSPLHF.

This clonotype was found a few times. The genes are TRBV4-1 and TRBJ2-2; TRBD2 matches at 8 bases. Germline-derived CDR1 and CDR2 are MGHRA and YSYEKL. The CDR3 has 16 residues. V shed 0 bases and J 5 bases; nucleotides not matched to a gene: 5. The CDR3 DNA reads TGCGCCAGCAGCCAAGATCCGGGCGGGAGGACCGGGGAGCTGTTTTTT. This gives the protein CASSQDPGGRTGELFF.

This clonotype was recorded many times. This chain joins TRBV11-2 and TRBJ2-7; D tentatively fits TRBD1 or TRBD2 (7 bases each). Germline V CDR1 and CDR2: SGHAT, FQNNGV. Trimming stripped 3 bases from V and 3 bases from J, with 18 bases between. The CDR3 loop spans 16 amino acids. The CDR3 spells CASSLGQGGSGYEQYF. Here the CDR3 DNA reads TGTGCCAGCAGCTTGGGTCAGGGGGGGTCTGGCTACGAGCAGTACTTC.

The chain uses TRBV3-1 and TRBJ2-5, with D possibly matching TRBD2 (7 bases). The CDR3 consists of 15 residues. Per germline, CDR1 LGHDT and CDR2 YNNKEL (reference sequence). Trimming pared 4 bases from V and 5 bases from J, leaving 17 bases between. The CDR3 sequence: CASSRGGLTGETQYF. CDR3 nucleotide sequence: TGTGCCAGCAGCCGGGGGGGGCTAACGGGGGAGACCCAGTACTTC.

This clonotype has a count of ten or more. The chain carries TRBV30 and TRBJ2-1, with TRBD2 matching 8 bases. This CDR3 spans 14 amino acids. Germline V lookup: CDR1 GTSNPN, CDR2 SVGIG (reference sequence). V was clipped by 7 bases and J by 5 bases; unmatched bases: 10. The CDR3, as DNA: TGTGCCTACTCAAGCGGGAGAGGAAACAATGAGCAGTTCTTC. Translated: CAYSSGRGNNEQFF.

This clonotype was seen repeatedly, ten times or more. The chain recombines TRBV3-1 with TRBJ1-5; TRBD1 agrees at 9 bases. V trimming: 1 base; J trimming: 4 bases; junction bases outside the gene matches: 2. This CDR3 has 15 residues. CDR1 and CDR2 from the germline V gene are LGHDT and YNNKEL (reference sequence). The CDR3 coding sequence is TGTGCCAGCAGCCAAGGGGGACAGGGAAATCAGCCCCAGCATTTT. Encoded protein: CASSQGGQGNQPQHF.

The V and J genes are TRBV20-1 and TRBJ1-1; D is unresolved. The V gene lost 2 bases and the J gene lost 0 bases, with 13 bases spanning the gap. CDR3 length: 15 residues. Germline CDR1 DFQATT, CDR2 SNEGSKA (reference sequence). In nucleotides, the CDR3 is TGCAGTGCTAGACCACCGACCGGGATGAACACTGAAGCTTTCTTT. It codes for CSARPPTGMNTEAFF.

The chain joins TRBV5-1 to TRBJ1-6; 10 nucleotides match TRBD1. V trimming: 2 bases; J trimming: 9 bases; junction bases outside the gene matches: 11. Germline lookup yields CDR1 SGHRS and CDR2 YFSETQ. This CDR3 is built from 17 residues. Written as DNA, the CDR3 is TGCGCCAGCAGCTTCTCGGACCCGGGACAGGGGCTTTCACCCCTCCACTTT. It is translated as CASSFSDPGQGLSPLHF.

The CDR3 coding sequence is TGCAGCACAGACAGGGGAATCTATGGCTACACCTTC. Protein: CSTDRGIYGYTF. The V and J genes are TRBV29-1 and TRBJ1-2, with TRBD1 matching 8 bases. Per germline, CDR1 SQVTM and CDR2 ANQGSEA. The CDR3 runs 12 residues. Trimming removed 8 bases from V and 4 bases from J; junction bases left unmatched: 6.

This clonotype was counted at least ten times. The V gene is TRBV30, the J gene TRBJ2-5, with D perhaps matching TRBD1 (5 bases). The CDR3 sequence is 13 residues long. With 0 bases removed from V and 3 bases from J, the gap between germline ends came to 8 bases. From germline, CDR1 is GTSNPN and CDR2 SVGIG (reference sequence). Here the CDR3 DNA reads TGTGCCTGGAGTGTAAGACAGAAAGAGACCCAGTACTTC. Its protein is CAWSVRQKETQYF.

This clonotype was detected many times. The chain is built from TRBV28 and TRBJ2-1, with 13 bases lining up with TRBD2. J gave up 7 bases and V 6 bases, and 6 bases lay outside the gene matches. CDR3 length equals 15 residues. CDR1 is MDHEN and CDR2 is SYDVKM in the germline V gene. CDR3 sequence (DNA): TGTGCCAGCAGCCCCACTAGCGGGAGGGGAAATGAGCAGTTCTTC. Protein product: CASSPTSGRGNEQFF.

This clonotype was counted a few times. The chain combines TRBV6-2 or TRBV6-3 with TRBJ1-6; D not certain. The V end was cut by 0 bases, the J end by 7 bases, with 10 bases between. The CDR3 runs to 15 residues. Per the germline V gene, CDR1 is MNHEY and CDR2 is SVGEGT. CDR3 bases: TGTGCCAGCAGTTACTCAGGGCTGGGGAATTCACCCCTCCACTTT. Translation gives CASSYSGLGNSPLHF.

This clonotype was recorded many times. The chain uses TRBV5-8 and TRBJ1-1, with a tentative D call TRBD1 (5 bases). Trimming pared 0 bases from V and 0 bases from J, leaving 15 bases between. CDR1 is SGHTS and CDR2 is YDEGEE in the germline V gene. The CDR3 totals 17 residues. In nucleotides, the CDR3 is TGTGCCAGCAGCTTGGGGAAAGGGGTTGAGGTGAACACTGAAGCTTTCTTT. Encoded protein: CASSLGKGVEVNTEAFF.

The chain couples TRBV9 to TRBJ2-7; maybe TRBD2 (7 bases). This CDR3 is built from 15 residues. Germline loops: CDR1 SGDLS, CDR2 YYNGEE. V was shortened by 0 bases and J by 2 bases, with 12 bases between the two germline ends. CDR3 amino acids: CASSVGRGGPYEQYF. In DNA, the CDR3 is TGTGCCAGCAGCGTAGGGAGGGGGGGACCCTACGAGCAGTACTTC.

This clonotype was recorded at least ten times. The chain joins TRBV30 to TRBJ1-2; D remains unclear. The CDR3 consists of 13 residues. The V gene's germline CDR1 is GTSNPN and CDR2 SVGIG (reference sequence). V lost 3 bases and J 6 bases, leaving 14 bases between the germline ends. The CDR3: CAWSYNGRDGYTF. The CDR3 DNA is TGTGCCTGGAGCTACAATGGACGGGATGGCTACACCTTC.

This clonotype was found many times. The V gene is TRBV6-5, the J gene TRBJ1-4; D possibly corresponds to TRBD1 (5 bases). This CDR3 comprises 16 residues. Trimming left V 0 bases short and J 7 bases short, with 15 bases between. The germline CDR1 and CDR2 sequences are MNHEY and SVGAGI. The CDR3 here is CASSYSPGPPPEKLFF. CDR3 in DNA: TGTGCCAGCAGTTACTCGCCGGGACCCCCTCCTGAAAAACTGTTTTTT.

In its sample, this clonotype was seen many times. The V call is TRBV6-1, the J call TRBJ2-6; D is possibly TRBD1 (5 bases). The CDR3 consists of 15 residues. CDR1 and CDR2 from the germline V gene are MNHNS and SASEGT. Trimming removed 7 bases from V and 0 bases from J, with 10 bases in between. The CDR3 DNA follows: TGTGCCAGCAAGTTTAGGGGCTCTGGGGCCAACGTCCTGACTTTC. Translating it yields CASKFRGSGANVLTF.

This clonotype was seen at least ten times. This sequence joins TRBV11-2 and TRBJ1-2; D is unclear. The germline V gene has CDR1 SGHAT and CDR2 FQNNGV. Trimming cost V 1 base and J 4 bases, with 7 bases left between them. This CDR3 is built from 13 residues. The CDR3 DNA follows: TGTGCCAGCAGCTTAGTGGCAGGCTATGGCTACACCTTC. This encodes CASSLVAGYGYTF.

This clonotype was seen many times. DNA for the CDR3: TGCGCCAGCAGCTTGCAGAGGGGTGCTAACTATGGCTACACCTTC. Translated: CASSLQRGANYGYTF. The chain joins TRBV5-1 to TRBJ1-2; tentatively, D is TRBD1 (5 bases). This CDR3 contains 15 residues. Trimming shortened V by 1 base and J by 0 bases, and 10 bases separated the two germline ends. From germline, CDR1 is SGHRS and CDR2 YFSETQ.

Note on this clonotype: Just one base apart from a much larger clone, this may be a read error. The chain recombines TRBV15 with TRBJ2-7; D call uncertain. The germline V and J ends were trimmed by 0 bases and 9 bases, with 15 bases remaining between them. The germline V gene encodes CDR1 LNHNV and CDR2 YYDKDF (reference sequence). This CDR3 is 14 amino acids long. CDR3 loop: CATSRDPRSGGQYF. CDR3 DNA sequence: TGTGCCACCAGCAGAGATCCAAGGTCTGGCGGGCAGTACTTC.

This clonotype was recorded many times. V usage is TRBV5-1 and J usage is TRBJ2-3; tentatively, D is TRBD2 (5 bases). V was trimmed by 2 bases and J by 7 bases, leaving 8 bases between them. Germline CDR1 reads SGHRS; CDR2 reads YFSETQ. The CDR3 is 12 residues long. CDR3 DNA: TGCGCCAGCAGCTTTGAGGGATATACGCAGTATTTT. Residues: CASSFEGYTQYF.

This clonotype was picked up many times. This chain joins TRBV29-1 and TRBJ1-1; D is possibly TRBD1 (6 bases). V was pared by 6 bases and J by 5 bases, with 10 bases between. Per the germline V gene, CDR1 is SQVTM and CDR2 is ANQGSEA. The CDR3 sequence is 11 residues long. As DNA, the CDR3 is TGCAGCGTGGTCAGGGGTACTGAAGCTTTCTTT. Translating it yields CSVVRGTEAFF.

The chain's CDR3 is CASSDRRNTGELFF. DNA of the CDR3: TGTGCCAGCAGTGACCGCCGAAACACCGGGGAGCTGTTTTTT. The chain joins TRBV6-4 to TRBJ2-2; D unresolved. The germline V and J ends were trimmed by 2 bases and 2 bases, with 6 bases remaining between them. The CDR3 length is 14 residues. Germline CDR1 MRHNA, CDR2 SNTAGT.

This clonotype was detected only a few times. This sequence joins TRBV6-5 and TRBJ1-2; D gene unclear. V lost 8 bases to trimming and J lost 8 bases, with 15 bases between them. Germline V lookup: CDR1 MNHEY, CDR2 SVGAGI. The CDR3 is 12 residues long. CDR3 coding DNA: TGTGCCAGCTCTCCCGCCCGGAGCGGCTACACCTTC. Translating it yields CASSPARSGYTF.

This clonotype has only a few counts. As DNA, the CDR3 is TGTGCCAGCAGCCAAGAGAATGAAAAACTGTTTTTT. Its protein is CASSQENEKLFF. The chain couples TRBV3-1 to TRBJ1-4; no clear D gene. With 0 bases removed from V and 5 bases from J, the gap between germline ends came to 1 base. CDR3 length equals 12 residues. Germline V lookup: CDR1 LGHDT, CDR2 YNNKEL (reference sequence).

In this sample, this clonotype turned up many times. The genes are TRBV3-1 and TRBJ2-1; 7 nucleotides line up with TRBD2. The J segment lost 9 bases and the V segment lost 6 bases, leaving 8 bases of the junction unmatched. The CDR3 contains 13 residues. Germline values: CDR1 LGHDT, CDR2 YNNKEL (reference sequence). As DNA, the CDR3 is TGTGCCAGCAGACGAGGATGGGAGGGTGAGCAGTTCTTC. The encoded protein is CASRRGWEGEQFF.